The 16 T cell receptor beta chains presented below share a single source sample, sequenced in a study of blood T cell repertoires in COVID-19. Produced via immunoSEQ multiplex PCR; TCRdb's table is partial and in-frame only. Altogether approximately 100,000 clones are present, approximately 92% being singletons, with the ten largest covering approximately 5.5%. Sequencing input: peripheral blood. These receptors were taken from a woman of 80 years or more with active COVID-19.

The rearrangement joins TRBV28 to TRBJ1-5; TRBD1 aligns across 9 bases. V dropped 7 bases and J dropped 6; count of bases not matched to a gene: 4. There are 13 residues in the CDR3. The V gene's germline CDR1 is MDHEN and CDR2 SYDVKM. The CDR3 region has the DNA TGTGCCAGCACCCGGGACAGGGTTCAGCCCCAGCATTTT. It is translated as CASTRDRVQPQHF.

The CDR3 nucleotides read TGTGCCAGCAGTTTAAGGCGGCAGGGTGAGACCCAGTACTTC. It codes for CASSLRRQGETQYF. The V gene is TRBV28, the J gene TRBJ2-5; TRBD1 is a possible D gene (5 bases). The CDR3 is 14 residues long. Deletions cut 2 bases from V and 5 bases from J, with 12 bases between. Germline CDR1 is MDHEN and CDR2 is SYDVKM.

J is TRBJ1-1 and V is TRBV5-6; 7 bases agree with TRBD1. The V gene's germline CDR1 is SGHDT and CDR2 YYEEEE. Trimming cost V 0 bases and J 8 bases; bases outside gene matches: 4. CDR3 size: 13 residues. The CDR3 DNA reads TGTGCCAGCAGCTTGGCCGGACAGGTCGAAGCTTTCTTT. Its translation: CASSLAGQVEAFF.

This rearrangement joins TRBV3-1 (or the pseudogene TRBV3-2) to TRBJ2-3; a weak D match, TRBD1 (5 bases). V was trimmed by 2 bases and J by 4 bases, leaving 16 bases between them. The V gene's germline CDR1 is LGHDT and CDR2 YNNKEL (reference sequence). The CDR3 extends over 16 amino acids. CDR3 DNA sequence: TGTGCCAGCAGCCAACGGTTCGTAGCAGGGTCAGATACGCAGTATTTT. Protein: CASSQRFVAGSDTQYF.

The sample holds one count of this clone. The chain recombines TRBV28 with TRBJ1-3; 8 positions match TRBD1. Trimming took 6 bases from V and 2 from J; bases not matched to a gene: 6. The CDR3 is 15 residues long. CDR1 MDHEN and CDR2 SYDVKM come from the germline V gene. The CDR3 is CASSGQGLPGNTIYF. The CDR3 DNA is TGTGCCAGCAGCGGACAGGGACTACCTGGAAACACCATATATTTT.

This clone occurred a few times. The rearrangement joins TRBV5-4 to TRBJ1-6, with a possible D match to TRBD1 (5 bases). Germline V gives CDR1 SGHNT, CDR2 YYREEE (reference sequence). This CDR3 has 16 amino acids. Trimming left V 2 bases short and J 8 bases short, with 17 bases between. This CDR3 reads CASSFARAGRDSPLHF. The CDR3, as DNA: TGTGCCAGCAGCTTCGCACGGGCAGGGAGGGATTCACCCCTCCACTTT. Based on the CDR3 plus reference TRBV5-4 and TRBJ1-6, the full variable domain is ETGVTQSPTHLIKTRGQQVTLRCSSQSGHNTVSWYQQALGQGPQFIFQYYREEENGRGNFPPRFSGLQFPNYSSELNVNALELDDSALYLCASSFARAGRDSPLHFGNGTRLTVT.

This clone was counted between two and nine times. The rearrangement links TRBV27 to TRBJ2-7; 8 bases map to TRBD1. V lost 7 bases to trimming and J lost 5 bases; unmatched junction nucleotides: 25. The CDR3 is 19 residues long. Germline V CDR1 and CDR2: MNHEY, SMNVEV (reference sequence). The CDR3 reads CASTPRPRGRGGGGDEQYF. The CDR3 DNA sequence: TGTGCCAGCACACCCCGTCCCAGGGGGCGTGGAGGAGGGGGCGACGAGCAGTACTTC.

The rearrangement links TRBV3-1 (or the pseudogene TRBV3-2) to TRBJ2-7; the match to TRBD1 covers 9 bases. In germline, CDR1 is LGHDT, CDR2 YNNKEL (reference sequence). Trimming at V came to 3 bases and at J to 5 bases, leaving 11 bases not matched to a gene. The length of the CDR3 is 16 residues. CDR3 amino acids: CASSHTTGGYENEQYF. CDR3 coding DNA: TGTGCCAGCAGCCATACTACAGGGGGCTATGAGAACGAGCAGTACTTC.

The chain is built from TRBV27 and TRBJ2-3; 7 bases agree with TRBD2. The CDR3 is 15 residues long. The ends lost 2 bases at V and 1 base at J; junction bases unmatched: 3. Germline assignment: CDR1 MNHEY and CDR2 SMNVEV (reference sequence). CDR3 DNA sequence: TGTGCCAGCAGTTTAAGCGGGACTGGCACAGATACGCAGTATTTT. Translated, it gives CASSLSGTGTDTQYF.

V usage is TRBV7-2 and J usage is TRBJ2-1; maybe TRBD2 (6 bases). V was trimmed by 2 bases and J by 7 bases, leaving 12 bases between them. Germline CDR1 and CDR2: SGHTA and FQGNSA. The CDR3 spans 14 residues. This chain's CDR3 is CASSLRLATNEQFF. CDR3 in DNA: TGTGCCAGCAGCTTACGTCTAGCGACTAATGAGCAGTTCTTC.

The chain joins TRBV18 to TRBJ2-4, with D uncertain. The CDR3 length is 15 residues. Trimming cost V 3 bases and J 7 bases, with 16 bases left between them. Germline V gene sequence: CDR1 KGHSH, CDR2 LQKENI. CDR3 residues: CASSPDQEALNIQYF. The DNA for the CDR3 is TGTGCCAGCTCACCGGATCAAGAGGCTTTGAACATTCAGTACTTC.

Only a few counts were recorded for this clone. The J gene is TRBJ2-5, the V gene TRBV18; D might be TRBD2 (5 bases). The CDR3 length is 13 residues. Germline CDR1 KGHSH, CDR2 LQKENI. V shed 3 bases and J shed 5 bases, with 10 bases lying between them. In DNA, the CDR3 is TGTGCCAGCTCACCCTCGCCGGGGGAGACCCAGTACTTC. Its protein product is CASSPSPGETQYF.

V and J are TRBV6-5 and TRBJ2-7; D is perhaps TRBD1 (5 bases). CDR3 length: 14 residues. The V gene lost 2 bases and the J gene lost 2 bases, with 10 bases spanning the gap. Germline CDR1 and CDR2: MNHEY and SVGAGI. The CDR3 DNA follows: TGTGCCAGCAGTTACACAGGAATTACCTACGAGCAGTACTTC. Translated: CASSYTGITYEQYF.

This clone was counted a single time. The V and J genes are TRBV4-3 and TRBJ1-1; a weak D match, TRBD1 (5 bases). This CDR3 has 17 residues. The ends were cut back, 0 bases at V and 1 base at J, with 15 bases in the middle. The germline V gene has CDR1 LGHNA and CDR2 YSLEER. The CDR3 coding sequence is TGCGCCAGCAGCCAAGATGGGGCCGTACCTGGGAACACTGAAGCTTTCTTT. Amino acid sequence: CASSQDGAVPGNTEAFF.

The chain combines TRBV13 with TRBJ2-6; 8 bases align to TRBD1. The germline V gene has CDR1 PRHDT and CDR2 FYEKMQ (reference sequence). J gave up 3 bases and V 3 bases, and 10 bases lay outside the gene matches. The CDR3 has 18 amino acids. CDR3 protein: CASSLGGQGALGANVLTF. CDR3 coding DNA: TGTGCCAGCAGCTTGGGCGGGCAGGGGGCGCTTGGGGCCAACGTCCTGACTTTC.

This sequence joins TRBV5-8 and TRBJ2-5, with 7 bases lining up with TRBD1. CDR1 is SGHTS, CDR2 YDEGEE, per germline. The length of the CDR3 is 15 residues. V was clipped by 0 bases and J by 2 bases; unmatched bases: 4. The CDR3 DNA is TGTGCCAGCAGCTTGGGACAGGGCGTTCAAGAGACCCAGTACTTC. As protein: CASSLGQGVQETQYF. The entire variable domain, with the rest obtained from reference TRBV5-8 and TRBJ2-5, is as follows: EAGVTQSPTHLIKTRGQQATLRCSPISGHTSVYWYQQALGLGLQFLLWYDEGEERNRGNFPPRFSGRQFPNYSSELNVNALELEDSALYLCASSLGQGVQETQYFGPGTRLLVL.